Listed below are T cell receptor beta chains from one sample, sequenced in a study of blood T cell repertoires in COVID-19. Sequencing used immunoSEQ multiplex PCR; TCRdb keeps in-frame clones, though not all of them. The sample carries over 200,000 clones, more than 85% recorded once. Specimen: peripheral blood. These receptors were taken from a man aged 35-49 years with acute or convalescent COVID-19. CDR3s include the opening cysteine and the closing phenylalanine or tryptophan. A D gene is named only where the DNA matches it firmly. Size is stated for part of the rows, as once, few or many counts, or as a class when the clone is expanded.

TRBJ1-1,NA,TRBV7-9,TRBD1,CASSLQGANTEAFF,TGTGCCAGCAGCTTACAGGGGGCGAACACTGAAGCTTTCTTT
TRBJ1-1,NA,TRBV7-9,NA,CASIDRLSTEAFF,TGTGCCAGTATAGACAGGTTGAGTACTGAAGCTTTCTTT
TRBJ2-7,NA,TRBV28,NA,CASSSGLTYEQYF,TGTGCCAGCAGTTCAGGACTCACCTACGAGCAGTACTTC
TRBJ1-6,few,TRBV7-8,TRBD1,CASSLGGQTELSALHF,TGTGCCAGCAGCTTAGGGGGACAGACCGAATTGTCGGCCCTCCACTTT
TRBJ2-3,few,TRBV27,TRBD1,CASSLQGADTQYF,TGTGCCAGCAGCCTACAGGGGGCTGATACGCAGTATTTT
TRBJ2-7,NA,TRBV4-1,TRBD2,CASSQDLRSGGAQSYEQYF,TGCGCCAGCAGCCAAGATCTTCGTAGCGGGGGGGCGCAGTCCTACGAGCAGTACTTC
TRBJ2-5,NA,TRBV7-2,TRBD2,CASTLTSGRFETQYF,TGTGCCAGCACGCTGACTAGCGGGAGGTTCGAGACCCAGTACTTC
TRBJ2-2,NA,TRBV5-1,TRBD1,CASSSQRTGGEDAGELFF,TGCGCCAGCAGCTCGCAACGGACAGGGGGCGAAGACGCCGGGGAGCTGTTTTTT
TRBJ2-5,NA,TRBV6-5,TRBD1,CASSYSYAGGRETQYF,TGTGCCAGCAGTTACTCATACGCAGGGGGCAGGGAGACCCAGTACTTC
TRBJ2-1,NA,TRBV5-1,TRBD1,CASSLATGGSHNEQFF,TGCGCCAGCAGCTTGGCGACAGGGGGTAGCCACAATGAGCAGTTCTTC
TRBJ2-7,NA,TRBV18,TRBD1,CASSPIRDRGGSEQYF,TGTGCCAGCTCACCAATTCGGGACAGGGGAGGATCCGAGCAGTACTTC
TRBJ1-6,NA,TRBV7-6,NA,CASSLQGNNSPLHF,TGTGCCAGCAGCTTACAGGGGAATAATTCACCCCTCCACTTT
TRBJ1-3,NA,TRBV4-1,NA,CASSRVQGPYRTGNTIYF,TGCGCCAGCAGTCGGGTGCAGGGCCCTTATCGCACTGGAAACACCATATATTTT
TRBJ1-6,NA,TRBV4-3,TRBD1,CASSQEGDYRGSPLHF,TGCGCCAGCAGCCAAGAAGGGGATTACAGGGGTTCACCCCTCCACTTT
TRBJ1-2,NA,TRBV24-1,TRBD1,CATSDTDRVGGYTF,TGTGCCACCAGTGATACGGACAGGGTGGGTGGCTACACCTTC
TRBJ1-6,NA,TRBV6-5,NA,CASSLGAPSPLHF,TGTGCCAGCAGCCTTGGGGCGCCTTCACCCCTCCACTTT
TRBJ2-7,NA,TRBV19,TRBD1,CASTVGTGSSYEQYF,TGTGCCAGTACCGTCGGGACAGGGAGCTCCTACGAGCAGTACTTC
TRBJ1-6,NA,TRBV3-1/TRBV3-2,NA,CASSQGGPGNSPLHF,TGTGCCAGCAGCCAAGGCGGGCCCGGGAATTCACCCCTCCACTTT
TRBJ1-1,NA,TRBV10-3,TRBD1,CAISETGGITEAFF,TGTGCCATCAGTGAGACAGGGGGCATCACTGAAGCTTTCTTT
TRBJ2-1,many,TRBV28,TRBD2,CASSPGTSDKINEQFF,TGTGCCAGCAGTCCTGGGACTAGCGATAAAATCAATGAGCAGTTCTTC
TRBJ1-1,NA,TRBV18,TRBD1,CASSPPGTGVEVTAFF,TGTGCCAGCTCACCACCGGGGACAGGGGTGGAGGTTACAGCTTTCTTT
TRBJ1-6,NA,TRBV2,NA,CASSSRGYNSPLHF,TGTGCCAGCAGTAGCAGGGGCTATAATTCACCCCTCCACTTT
TRBJ2-1,NA,TRBV19,NA,CASSIERTVLDEQFF,TGTGCCAGTAGTATAGAGAGGACAGTCCTCGATGAGCAGTTCTTC
TRBJ2-1,many,TRBV9,TRBD2,CASSVASGPHNEQFF,TGTGCCAGCAGCGTAGCTAGCGGGCCTCACAATGAGCAGTTCTTC
TRBJ1-2,few,TRBV14,NA,CASSQASWSYGYTF,TGTGCCAGCAGCCAGGCCTCATGGAGCTATGGCTACACCTTC
TRBJ2-3,NA,TRBV11-3,TRBD1,CASSSWTGGLGDTQYF,TGTGCCAGCAGCTCCTGGACAGGGGGGTTGGGGGATACGCAGTATTTT
TRBJ2-1,NA,TRBV5-1,TRBD2,CASSLETSGDNEQFF,TGCGCCAGCAGCTTGGAGACTAGCGGGGACAATGAGCAGTTCTTC
TRBJ1-2,NA,TRBV3-1/TRBV3-2,NA,CASSPPGYPNYGYTF,TGTGCCAGCAGCCCCCCAGGGTATCCTAACTATGGCTACACCTTC
TRBJ1-1,NA,TRBV10-2,TRBD1,CASRGDRGRMNTEAFF,TGCGCCAGCAGAGGGGACAGGGGCCGCATGAACACTGAAGCTTTCTTT
TRBJ1-1,once,TRBV28,NA,CASLSGTGGLNTEAFF,TGTGCCAGCCTCTCGGGGACGGGGGGCTTGAACACTGAAGCTTTCTTT
TRBJ2-2,NA,TRBV5-8,TRBD1,CASSRGQINTGELFF,TGTGCCAGCAGCCGGGGACAGATTAACACCGGGGAGCTGTTTTTT
TRBJ1-2,NA,TRBV10-3,NA,CAISESRDYGYTF,TGTGCCATCAGTGAGTCTCGGGACTATGGCTACACCTTC
TRBJ2-3,NA,TRBV10-2,TRBD2,CASSVSGRDTDTQYF,TGCGCCAGCAGTGTGAGCGGGAGGGACACAGATACGCAGTATTTT
TRBJ1-6,NA,TRBV7-8,NA,CASSLGGESSPLHF,TGTGCCAGCAGCTTAGGGGGGGAATCGTCACCCCTCCACTTT
TRBJ1-2,NA,TRBV18,NA,CASSPSRAQETYGYTF,TGTGCCAGCTCACCATCCAGGGCACAGGAAACCTATGGCTACACCTTC
TRBJ2-5,NA,TRBV18,NA,CASSPPTIQETQYF,TGTGCCAGCTCACCACCGACTATACAAGAGACCCAGTACTTC
TRBJ2-7,NA,TRBV4-3,TRBD1,CASSQGQGASSYEQYF,TGCGCCAGCAGCCAGGGACAGGGGGCATCATCCTACGAGCAGTACTTC
TRBJ2-2,NA,TRBV5-1,NA,CASSLDRGGELFF,TGCGCCAGCAGCTTGGATAGAGGCGGGGAGCTGTTTTTT
TRBJ2-5,NA,TRBV6-5,NA,CASSYSGQTQETQYF,TGTGCCAGCAGTTACTCTGGACAGACCCAAGAGACCCAGTACTTC
TRBJ2-7,NA,TRBV19,TRBD2,CASSWGSGTYEQYF,TGTGCCAGTAGTTGGGGTAGCGGGACATACGAGCAGTACTTC
TRBJ1-3,few,TRBV30,NA,CAWSIDWNSGNTIYF,TGTGCCTGGAGCATAGACTGGAACTCTGGAAACACCATATATTTT
TRBJ2-7,once,TRBV30,TRBD2,CAWSAGGEQYF,TGTGCCTGGAGTGCGGGGGGCGAGCAGTACTTC